Each of the 7 T cell receptor beta chains below was sequenced from the same sample in a study of OX40 agonist ivuxolimab in advanced cancers. The assay was immunoSEQ multiplex PCR, and TCRdb's table has in-frame clones only and misses some. The sample has about 66,000 clones; 70% to 90% are singletons. The sample was CD4+ or CD8+ T cells sorted from blood, taken in a trial of the OX40 agonist ivuxolimab. The receptors stem from an adult with an advanced solid tumor such as melanoma, head and neck, liver or kidney cancer.

V is TRBV4-3 and J is TRBJ1-1; D call uncertain. Germline V gene lookup returns CDR1 LGHNA and CDR2 YSLEER. V lost 1 base, J lost 9 bases, and 9 bases lay in between. This CDR3 region has 12 residues. The CDR3 region is CASSQGTKKAFF. The CDR3 nucleotides are TGCGCCAGCAGCCAAGGGACCAAAAAAGCTTTCTTT.

The chain joins TRBV14 to TRBJ2-7; the D gene is possibly TRBD2 (5 bases). Germline CDR1 SGHDN, CDR2 FVKESK. The CDR3 runs to 18 residues. Trimming pared 1 base from V and 4 bases from J, leaving 23 bases between. In nucleotides, the CDR3 is TGTGCCAGCAGCCAAGGCTTTATGTTTCGGGGTAATCGGTACGAGCAGTACTTC. As protein: CASSQGFMFRGNRYEQYF.

The chain uses TRBV12-5 and TRBJ1-5; 7 positions match TRBD1. V lost 5 bases to trimming and J lost 2 bases; unmatched junction nucleotides: 0. Per germline, CDR1 LGHNT and CDR2 FRNRAP. The CDR3 loop spans 13 amino acids. The DNA of the CDR3 is TGTGCTAGTGGTGGACAGGGCAATCAGCCCCAGCATTTT. Translating it yields CASGGQGNQPQHF.

This chain uses TRBV4-3 with TRBJ1-1; TRBD1 aligns across 8 bases. CDR1 is LGHNA and CDR2 is YSLEER in the germline V gene. The CDR3 totals 13 residues. With V trimmed by 4 bases and J by 7 bases, 5 bases remained unmatched. The DNA for the CDR3 is TGCGCCAGCAGCCCGGACAGGGCGATTGAAGCTTTCTTT. Translation gives CASSPDRAIEAFF.

There are a few counts of this clone. V usage is TRBV6-6 and J usage is TRBJ2-2, with D possibly being TRBD2 (6 bases). The V gene lost 9 bases and the J gene lost 1 base, with 9 bases spanning the gap. Germline V gene sequence: CDR1 MNHNY, CDR2 SVGAGI (reference sequence). The CDR3 consists of 13 residues. Here the CDR3 reads CASSGRNTGELFF. In nucleotides, the CDR3 is TGTGCCAGTAGCGGACGGAACACCGGGGAGCTGTTTTTT.

The chain carries TRBV19 and TRBJ1-3; D gene ambiguous. This CDR3 is built from 14 residues. The germline gives CDR1 LNHDA, CDR2 SQIVND (reference sequence). V shed 7 bases and J shed 1 base, with 11 bases lying between them. CDR3 sequence reads: CASKLGRSGNTIYF. DNA of the CDR3: TGTGCCAGTAAGCTGGGAAGGTCTGGAAACACCATATATTTT.

In its sample, this clone is medium-sized (0.01 to 0.1%). The V and J genes are TRBV19 and TRBJ2-7; 10 positions match TRBD2. Unmatched junction bases numbered 3, after V lost 5 bases and J lost 2 bases. CDR1 is LNHDA and CDR2 is SQIVND in the germline V gene (reference sequence). This CDR3 contains 14 residues. The CDR3 bases are TGTGCCAGTAGTGACGGACTAGCGGCCTACGAGCAGTACTTC. Its protein is CASSDGLAAYEQYF.